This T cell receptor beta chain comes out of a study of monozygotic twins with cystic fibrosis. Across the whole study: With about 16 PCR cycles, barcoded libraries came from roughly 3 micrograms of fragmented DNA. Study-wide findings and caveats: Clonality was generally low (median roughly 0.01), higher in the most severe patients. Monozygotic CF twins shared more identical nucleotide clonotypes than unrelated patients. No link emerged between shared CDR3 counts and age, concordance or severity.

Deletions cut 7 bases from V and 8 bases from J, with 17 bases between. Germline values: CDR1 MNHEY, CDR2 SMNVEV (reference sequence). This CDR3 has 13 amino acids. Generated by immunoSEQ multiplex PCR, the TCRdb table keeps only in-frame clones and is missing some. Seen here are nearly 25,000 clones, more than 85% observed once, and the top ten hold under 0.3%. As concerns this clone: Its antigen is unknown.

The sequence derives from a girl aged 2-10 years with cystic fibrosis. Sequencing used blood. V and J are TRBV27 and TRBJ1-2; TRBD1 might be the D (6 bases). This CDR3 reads CASTTTGMGGYTF. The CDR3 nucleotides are TGTGCCAGCACTACTACAGGGATGGGCGGCTACACCTTC.